These T cell receptor beta chains were read from a single sample in a study of blood T cell repertoires in COVID-19. TCRdb keeps only in-frame clones here, not all; method: immunoSEQ multiplex PCR. The sample records 120,000 to 150,000 clones, more than 70% being singletons. Sequenced input: PBMCs or T cells enriched from blood (not recorded which). Source of these receptors: a man aged 35-49 years with acute COVID-19. Each CDR3 is given with its conserved first and last residue. D genes are given only for firm matches. Not all rows give a size; the values are once, few, many and, for expanded clones, a class.

cdr3_nt	cdr3_aa	j_call	v_call	clone_size	d_call	cdr3_length
TGTGCCAGCAGCTTCCAGGGAATTAATCAGCCCCAGCATTTT	CASSFQGINQPQHF	TRBJ1-5	TRBV11-2	NA	NA	14
TGCGCCAGCAGCTTGCATGGGCGGGATAGTGGTAATGAGCAGTTCTTC	CASSLHGRDSGNEQFF	TRBJ2-1	TRBV5-1	few	NA	16
TGTGCCAGCATGGAGGAGAATACAGATACGCAGTATTTT	CASMEENTDTQYF	TRBJ2-3	TRBV2	few	NA	13
TGCAGTGCTCCGGTTCATCCTGAAGCTTTCTTT	CSAPVHPEAFF	TRBJ1-1	TRBV20-1	NA	NA	11
TGTGCCAGTAGTAGTAGCGGGGGGGCCACCGGGGAGCTGTTTTTT	CASSSSGGATGELFF	TRBJ2-2	TRBV19	NA	TRBD2	15
TGTGCCAGCAGTTACTCGACGGGGGCCTACGAGCAGTACTTC	CASSYSTGAYEQYF	TRBJ2-7	TRBV6-5	NA	NA	14
TGTGCCAGCAGCTTGGGTCTGGAAGCTTTCTTT	CASSLGLEAFF	TRBJ1-1	TRBV5-6	few	NA	11
TGTGCCAGCAGCCAATATATTAGCGACGAGCAGTACTTC	CASSQYISDEQYF	TRBJ2-7	TRBV3-1/TRBV3-2	NA	NA	13
TGTGCCAGCAGTTTGGACTACGGCAATCAGCCCCAGCATTTT	CASSLDYGNQPQHF	TRBJ1-5	TRBV27	NA	NA	14
TGTGCCAGTTACAGGGGAACTGAAGCTTTCTTT	CASYRGTEAFF	TRBJ1-1	TRBV6-6	NA	TRBD1	11
TGTGCCAGCAGTATTTCCAGGAATCAGCCCCAGCATTTT	CASSISRNQPQHF	TRBJ1-5	TRBV28	NA	NA	13
TGTGCCACCAGCAGAGAAGTAAGACTCCAAGAGACCCAGTACTTC	CATSREVRLQETQYF	TRBJ2-5	TRBV15	once	NA	15
TGTGCCAGCAGCTTGGGACTAGTCTCCACCGAGCAGTACTTC	CASSLGLVSTEQYF	TRBJ2-7	TRBV5-4	NA	NA	14
TGTGCCAGCAGGCGATACACGCGAGCGGGAGTAAATGAGCAGTTCTTC	CASRRYTRAGVNEQFF	TRBJ2-1	TRBV28	NA	TRBD2	16
TGTGCCAGCAGCTTATCCAGGGGCCTCTACGAGCAGTACTTC	CASSLSRGLYEQYF	TRBJ2-7	TRBV11-2	NA	NA	14
TGTGCCACCCAACGGGGGGGCGGGACAGATACGCAGTATTTT	CATQRGGGTDTQYF	TRBJ2-3	TRBV10-3	NA	TRBD2	14
TGTGCCAGTGCCCTGACAAGCAAGGATGGCTACACCTTC	CASALTSKDGYTF	TRBJ1-2	TRBV6-5	NA	NA	13
TGTGCCAGCAGTTCATACGGACAGCAAGAGACCCAGTACTTC	CASSSYGQQETQYF	TRBJ2-5	TRBV27	NA	NA	14
TGCGCCAGCAGTGAGTCCCGCAGGGGTGGGGAGCAGTTCTTC	CASSESRRGGEQFF	TRBJ2-1	TRBV10-1	NA	NA	14
TGCGCCAGCAGCTTGGGACTAGCGGGAGGTTTGGTGGATGAGCAGTTCTTC	CASSLGLAGGLVDEQFF	TRBJ2-1	TRBV5-1	NA	TRBD2	17
TGTGCCAGCAGTGCTAGCGGGAGGGCTGGCGGGGAGCTGTTTTTT	CASSASGRAGGELFF	TRBJ2-2	TRBV2	few	TRBD2	15
TGTGCCAGCAGCCCAGACAGGGGGACTAACTATGGCTACACCTTC	CASSPDRGTNYGYTF	TRBJ1-2	TRBV6-2/TRBV6-3	NA	TRBD1	15
TGTGCCAGCAGACAGGGGGCTGGGACCGGGGAGCTGTTTTTT	CASRQGAGTGELFF	TRBJ2-2	TRBV6-5	NA	TRBD1	14
TGTGCCAGCAGCGTAGAACTAGCGGGAGGGCCTATGTTGACAGATACGCAGTATTTT	CASSVELAGGPMLTDTQYF	TRBJ2-3	TRBV9	NA	TRBD2	19
TGTGCCAGCAGCTTACCTGCGTGGGCGAAGGACCTAGCTCCTGACGAAACCAAAAACATTCAGTACTTC	CASSLPAWAKDLAPDETKNIQYF	TRBJ2-4	TRBV6-6	NA	NA	23
TGTGCCAGCTCACCATCCGGGACAGATAACTATGGCTACACCTTC	CASSPSGTDNYGYTF	TRBJ1-2	TRBV18	NA	TRBD1	15
TGTGCCAGCAGCTCTCGATCGGGACAGACAAGGGAGACCCAGTACTTC	CASSSRSGQTRETQYF	TRBJ2-5	TRBV7-2	NA	TRBD1	16
TGTGCCAGCAGCGTAGATCCAGTTTATCAGCCCCAGCATTTT	CASSVDPVYQPQHF	TRBJ1-5	TRBV9	NA	NA	14
TGTGCCAGTAGCCGGGACAGGGAGGCTTTCTTT	CASSRDREAFF	TRBJ1-1	TRBV19	once	TRBD1	11
TGCGCCAGCAGCGTGTTACCGGGACAGGGAAGTGAGCAGTTCTTC	CASSVLPGQGSEQFF	TRBJ2-1	TRBV5-1	NA	TRBD1	15
TGTGCCAGCAGTTACTCGAAGGGACATTACACAGATACGCAGTATTTT	CASSYSKGHYTDTQYF	TRBJ2-3	TRBV6-2/TRBV6-3	NA	NA	16
TGTGCCAGCAAACGGCCAACAGGGGCTGGTGGCTACACCTTC	CASKRPTGAGGYTF	TRBJ1-2	TRBV6-5	NA	TRBD1	14
TGTGCCAGCAGCGTAGCGGGGTTCCCCACAGATACGCAGTATTTT	CASSVAGFPTDTQYF	TRBJ2-3	TRBV9	once	NA	15
TGCGCCAGCAGCTTGAGTACAGCCAACGAGCAGTACTTC	CASSLSTANEQYF	TRBJ2-7	TRBV5-1	NA	NA	13
TGTGCCTGGGGGCAGGGGGCTGGAAACACCATATATTTT	CAWGQGAGNTIYF	TRBJ1-3	TRBV30	NA	TRBD1	13
TGTGCCACCAGCAGAGAGGAGGGATCTGGAAACACCATATATTTT	CATSREEGSGNTIYF	TRBJ1-3	TRBV15	NA	NA	15
TGTGCCAGCAGTTACGTAGGGCAGGGGGCCAAAAACATTCAGTACTTC	CASSYVGQGAKNIQYF	TRBJ2-4	TRBV6-2/TRBV6-3	NA	NA	16
TGTGCCAGCAGCAATACAGGGGGCTATGAAGAGCAGTACTTC	CASSNTGGYEEQYF	TRBJ2-7	TRBV11-2	NA	TRBD1	14
TGCGCCAGCAGCCCCATAGCGGGAGGGAGCTCCTACAATGAGCAGTTCTTC	CASSPIAGGSSYNEQFF	TRBJ2-1	TRBV4-1	NA	TRBD2	17
TGCGCCAGCAGCTTGTATTCAGGGAACACCGGGGAGCTGTTTTTT	CASSLYSGNTGELFF	TRBJ2-2	TRBV5-1	NA	NA	15
TGTGCCAGCAGCTTGGGTCTAGCAACAGATACGCAGTATTTT	CASSLGLATDTQYF	TRBJ2-3	TRBV5-6	few	NA	14
TGCGCCAGCAGCCAAGGACAGGGGGCCTATGGCTACACCTTC	CASSQGQGAYGYTF	TRBJ1-2	TRBV4-1	once	TRBD1	14
TGTGCCAGCTCACCTGGACTAGCGGGAGCGGGGGGTAAGGACGAGCAGTACTTC	CASSPGLAGAGGKDEQYF	TRBJ2-7	TRBV18	NA	TRBD2	18
TGTGCCAGCTCCGGGACAGGGGGCACCGGGGAGCTGTTTTTT	CASSGTGGTGELFF	TRBJ2-2	TRBV7-9	many	TRBD1	14
TGTGCCACCAGCAGAGAAGCACGGGGCGAGCAGTACTTC	CATSREARGEQYF	TRBJ2-7	TRBV15	NA	NA	13
TGCGCCAGCAGCGCTGACAGGGGGCTAATGGACGAGCAGTACTTC	CASSADRGLMDEQYF	TRBJ2-7	TRBV5-1	NA	TRBD1	15
TGTGCCAGTAAGCGGGACACAGATACGCAGTATTTT	CASKRDTDTQYF	TRBJ2-3	TRBV7-9	many	TRBD2	12
TGTGCCATCAGCGAGGGGGGCGCGACAGATACGCAGTATTTT	CAISEGGATDTQYF	TRBJ2-3	TRBV10-3	NA	NA	14